The next 21 T cell receptor beta chains were all read from a single sample in a study of blood T cell repertoires in COVID-19. TCRdb keeps only in-frame clones here, not all; method: immunoSEQ multiplex PCR. The sample lists approximately 210,000 clones, less than 90% occurring once. Input material: peripheral blood. Receptors originate from a man aged 35-49 years with active or convalescent COVID-19.

The V gene is TRBV18, the J gene TRBJ2-2; D is possibly TRBD2 (6 bases). Germline CDR1 is KGHSH and CDR2 is LQKENI. V was shortened by 3 bases and J by 4 bases, with 18 bases between the two germline ends. The CDR3 length is 17 residues. The CDR3, as DNA: TGTGCCAGCTCACCCCCCTTCGGGCTAGCGAGCACCGGGGAGCTGTTTTTT. It yields the protein CASSPPFGLASTGELFF.

This clone occurred a few times. The chain links TRBV6-1 to TRBJ1-5; TRBD1 matches 12 bases. CDR3 length equals 17 residues. Unmatched junction bases numbered 7, after V lost 3 bases and J lost 4 bases. Looked up from germline, CDR1 is MNHNS and CDR2 is SASEGT. The CDR3 reads CASSERWDRGLNQPQHF. CDR3 in DNA: TGTGCCAGCAGTGAGAGGTGGGACAGGGGGCTAAATCAGCCCCAGCATTTT.

Comment on this clone: At one end, the junction sequence differs from germline, possibly due to a read error. The chain couples TRBV28 to TRBJ2-1; 7 bases align to TRBD1. Germline CDR1 and CDR2: MDHEN and SYDVKM. This CDR3 contains 15 residues. The CDR3 DNA reads TGTGCCAGCAGTCTATGGGGACAGATGTACAATGAGCAGTTCTTC. It yields the protein CASSLWGQMYNEQFF.

This clone was picked up one time. The CDR3 nucleotides read TGTGCCAGCAGTATAGCGGGTTCCTACAATGAGCAGTTCTTC. Translated: CASSIAGSYNEQFF. The chain uses TRBV27 and TRBJ2-1, with 7 bases fitting TRBD2. Trimming removed 5 bases from V and 1 base from J; junction bases left unmatched: 2. The CDR3 is made up of 14 amino acids. Germline V gene data show CDR1 as MNHEY and CDR2 as SMNVEV (reference sequence).

The V gene is TRBV5-4, the J gene TRBJ2-3; D remains ambiguous. V was pared by 2 bases and J by 0 bases, with 4 bases between. The CDR3 covers 13 residues. Germline V CDR1 and CDR2: SGHNT, YYREEE (reference sequence). CDR3 residues: CASSFSSTDTQYF. CDR3 bases: TGTGCCAGCAGCTTTTCGAGCACAGATACGCAGTATTTT.

For the CDR3, the DNA is TGCGCCAGCAGCTCCCAGGGTGGCTACTCTGGAAACACCATATATTTT. Residues: CASSSQGGYSGNTIYF. The chain has TRBV5-1 and TRBJ1-3, with a weak D call TRBD1 (5 bases). The CDR3 is 16 amino acids. From germline, CDR1 is SGHRS and CDR2 YFSETQ. V was trimmed by 3 bases and J by 0 bases, leaving 13 bases between them.

This clone was seen more than once but under ten times. In nucleotides, the CDR3 is TGTGCCAGCAGCCTCCTGGGACTAGCGGGAGGGGCCGGCTCCTACAATGAGCAGTTCTTC. Its translation: CASSLLGLAGGAGSYNEQFF. V gene TRBV3-1 (or the pseudogene TRBV3-2) combines with J gene TRBJ2-1, with 16 bases that match TRBD2. Trimming at V came to 4 bases and at J to 0 bases, leaving 9 bases not matched to a gene. Germline CDR1 reads LGHDT; CDR2 reads YNNKEL (reference sequence). The CDR3 runs 20 residues.

The J gene is TRBJ1-6, the V gene TRBV25-1, with D possibly TRBD1 on 5 matching bases. The CDR3 has 12 amino acids. Germline CDR1 and CDR2: MGHDK and SYGVNS. Trimming left V 8 bases short and J 7 bases short, with 9 bases between. This CDR3 is CASVRGNSPLHF. DNA for the CDR3: TGTGCCAGCGTTCGGGGGAATTCACCCCTCCACTTT.

The gene calls are TRBV7-2 and TRBJ2-5; TRBD2 matches 8 bases. The CDR3 loop spans 16 amino acids. V trimming: 0 bases; J trimming: 1 base; junction bases outside the gene matches: 4. Germline V lookup: CDR1 SGHTA, CDR2 FQGNSA. As DNA, the CDR3 is TGTGCCAGCAGCTTAGCCGTCGCGGGAGGCCAAGAGACCCAGTACTTC. Translation: CASSLAVAGGQETQYF.

The chain is built from TRBV7-9 and TRBJ1-3; D is possibly TRBD1 (5 bases). The germline V gene encodes CDR1 SEHNR and CDR2 FQNEAQ (reference sequence). The CDR3 covers 17 residues. Trimming pared 5 bases from V and 0 bases from J, leaving 17 bases between. This CDR3 is CASSGVRDTFSGNTIYF. As DNA, the CDR3 is TGTGCCAGCAGCGGAGTCAGGGATACGTTCTCTGGAAACACCATATATTTT. The full variable domain, in which reference TRBV7-9 and TRBJ1-3 provide the parts outside the CDR3, is DTGVSQNPRHKITKRGQNVTFRCDPISEHNRLYWYRQTLGQGPEFLTYFQNEAQLEKSRLLSDRFSAERPKGSFSTLEIQRTEQGDSAMYLCASSGVRDTFSGNTIYFGEGSWLTVV.

The chain has TRBV4-2 and TRBJ1-5; 7 bases agree with TRBD1. CDR1 is LGHNA and CDR2 is YNFKEQ in the germline V gene. CDR3 length: 13 amino acids. Trimming took 4 bases from V and 9 from J; bases not matched to a gene: 6. The CDR3 region is CASSPDRATPQHF. The CDR3 region has the DNA TGTGCCAGCAGCCCCGACAGGGCCACGCCCCAGCATTTT.

The CDR3: CASSLRGRNEKLFF. The DNA for the CDR3 is TGTGCCAGCAGCTTGAGGGGGCGGAATGAAAAACTGTTTTTT. This chain links TRBV7-8 with TRBJ1-4, with 7 bases that match TRBD1. The trim removed 3 bases at V and 5 bases at J, leaving 3 bases unmatched. CDR3 size: 14 residues. Germline lookup yields CDR1 SGHVS and CDR2 FQNEAQ. The entire variable domain, with the rest obtained from reference TRBV7-8 and TRBJ1-4, is as follows: GAGVSQSPRYKVAKRGQDVALRCDPISGHVSLFWYQQALGQGPEFLTYFQNEAQLDKSGLPSDRFFAERPEGSVSTLKIQRTQQEDSAVYLCASSLRGRNEKLFFGSGTQLSVL.

This clone came up a few times. The rearrangement links TRBV3-1 (or the pseudogene TRBV3-2) to TRBJ1-1; D ambiguous. The CDR3 is 14 residues long. Germline CDR1 reads LGHDT; CDR2 reads YNNKEL (reference sequence). V shed 0 bases and J shed 0 bases, with 5 bases lying between them. DNA for the CDR3: TGTGCCAGCAGCCAAGATCACATGAACACTGAAGCTTTCTTT. This sequence encodes CASSQDHMNTEAFF.

This clone was seen just once. V usage is TRBV29-1 and J usage is TRBJ1-1; no definite D call. Trimming shortened V by 5 bases and J by 0 bases, and 4 bases separated the two germline ends. The CDR3 covers 11 residues. In germline, CDR1 is SQVTM, CDR2 ANQGSEA. CDR3 sequence: CSVPMNTEAFF. The CDR3 DNA reads as TGCAGCGTTCCCATGAACACTGAAGCTTTCTTT. The full variable domain, completed using reference TRBV29-1 and TRBJ1-1, is SAVISQKPSRDICQRGTSLTIQCQVDSQVTMMFWYRQQPGQSLTLIATANQGSEATYESGFVIDKFPISRPNLTFSTLTVSNMSPEDSSIYLCSVPMNTEAFFGQGTRLTVV.

V and J are TRBV10-2 and TRBJ1-2; TRBD1 might be the D (6 bases). The CDR3 contains 14 residues. Per germline, CDR1 WSHSY and CDR2 SAAADI. The V gene lost 6 bases and the J gene lost 2 bases, with 13 bases spanning the gap. CDR3 amino acids: CASRGQRGNYGYTF. The CDR3 DNA follows: TGCGCCAGCAGGGGACAACGAGGGAACTATGGCTACACCTTC.

The V and J genes are TRBV28 and TRBJ2-5; 13 nucleotides line up with TRBD2. J lost 0 bases, V lost 6 bases, and 19 bases had no gene match. Germline CDR1 and CDR2: MDHEN and SYDVKM. The CDR3 has 21 residues. CDR3 sequence: CASSPNPPRLAGGQYQETQYF. In DNA form, the CDR3 reads TGTGCCAGCAGCCCTAATCCACCCAGACTAGCGGGGGGTCAGTACCAAGAGACCCAGTACTTC.

The chain recombines TRBV5-3 with TRBJ2-3, with D possibly TRBD2 on 6 matching bases. TRBV5-3 is recorded as an ORF, its role being uncertain. V was clipped by 4 bases and J by 5 bases, with 20 bases between them. The CDR3 spans 16 residues. The CDR3 DNA reads TGTGCCAGAAGCCAAAGCCCCGGGAGACTGATAGATACGCAGTATTTT. Translated: CARSQSPGRLIDTQYF.

The chain recombines TRBV27 with TRBJ1-3; 9 positions match TRBD1. With V trimmed by 4 bases and J by 2 bases, 3 bases remained unmatched. Germline CDR1 and CDR2: MNHEY and SMNVEV (reference sequence). There are 15 residues in the CDR3. CDR3 region: CASSSWTGAGNTIYF. CDR3 nucleotide sequence: TGTGCCAGCAGTTCCTGGACAGGGGCTGGAAACACCATATATTTT.

V gene TRBV7-8 combines with J gene TRBJ2-2; 7 bases are shared with TRBD2. J lost 1 base, V lost 3 bases, and 5 bases had no gene match. The CDR3 is 16 residues long. In germline, CDR1 is SGHVS, CDR2 FQNEAQ. CDR3 coding DNA: TGTGCCAGCAGCTTTCTAGCGGCCCGGAACACCGGGGAGCTGTTTTTT. Its protein is CASSFLAARNTGELFF. The full variable domain, its missing parts supplied by reference TRBV7-8 and TRBJ2-2, is GAGVSQSPRYKVAKRGQDVALRCDPISGHVSLFWYQQALGQGPEFLTYFQNEAQLDKSGLPSDRFFAERPEGSVSTLKIQRTQQEDSAVYLCASSFLAARNTGELFFGEGSRLTVL.

Of note for this clone: A junction end diverges from the germline sequence, so it may reflect a read error. The genes are TRBV12-3 or TRBV12-4 and TRBJ2-7, with D tentatively TRBD2 (5 bases). The CDR3 covers 13 residues. The CDR3 spells CVSSLPPGYEQYF. The CDR3 DNA reads as TGTGTCAGCAGTTTACCCCCGGGGTACGAGCAGTACTTC.

The rearrangement uses TRBV6-5 and TRBJ2-3, with TRBD1 matching 9 bases. With V trimmed by 9 bases and J by 11 bases, 12 bases remained unmatched. CDR1 MNHEY and CDR2 SVGAGI come from the germline V gene. This CDR3 region has 13 residues. CDR3: CARGQGAPGMQYF. CDR3 coding DNA: TGTGCCAGGGGACAGGGCGCCCCGGGGATGCAGTATTTT.